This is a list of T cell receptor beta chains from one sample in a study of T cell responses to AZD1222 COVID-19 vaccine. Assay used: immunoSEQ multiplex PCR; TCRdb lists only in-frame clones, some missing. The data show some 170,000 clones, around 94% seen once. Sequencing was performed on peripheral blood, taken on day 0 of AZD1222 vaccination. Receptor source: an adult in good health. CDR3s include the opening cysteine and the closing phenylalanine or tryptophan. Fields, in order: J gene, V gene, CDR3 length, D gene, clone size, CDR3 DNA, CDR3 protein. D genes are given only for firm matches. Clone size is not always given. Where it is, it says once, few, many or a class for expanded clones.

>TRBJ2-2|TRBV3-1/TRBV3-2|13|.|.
TGTGCCAGCACGGTTCAGAACACCGGGGAGCTGTTTTTT
CASTVQNTGELFF
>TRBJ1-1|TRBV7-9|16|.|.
TGTGCCAGCAGCTTCCTATCGACAGGTAGGGGCACTGAAGCTTTCTTT
CASSFLSTGRGTEAFF
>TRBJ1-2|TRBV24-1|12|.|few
TGTGCCACCAGTGATCGGTCGGGGGGCTACACCTTC
CATSDRSGGYTF
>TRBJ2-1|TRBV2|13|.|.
TGTGCCAGCAGTGAAGGCTTATACAATGAGCAGTTCTTC
CASSEGLYNEQFF
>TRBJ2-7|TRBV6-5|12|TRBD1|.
TGTGCCAGCAGTAGGACAGGTAACGAGCAGTACTTC
CASSRTGNEQYF
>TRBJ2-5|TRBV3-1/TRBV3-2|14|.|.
TGTGCCAGCAGCCAGGCCACCCTTATCGCGACCCAGTACTTC
CASSQATLIATQYF
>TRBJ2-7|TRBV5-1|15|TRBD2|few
TGCGCCAGCAGCTTGCTCGGCGGGAGGGCCTACGAGCAGTACTTC
CASSLLGGRAYEQYF
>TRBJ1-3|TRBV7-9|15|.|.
TGTGCCAGCAGCTTACCCAGGGACGTCGGAAACACCATATATTTT
CASSLPRDVGNTIYF
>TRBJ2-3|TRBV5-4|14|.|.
TGTGCCAGCAGTCCCGGGGCAAGCACAGATACGCAGTATTTT
CASSPGASTDTQYF
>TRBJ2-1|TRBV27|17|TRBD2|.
TGTGCCAGCAGTTCGGGGGGAGGCGGTAGCTCCTACAATGAGCAGTTCTTC
CASSSGGGGSSYNEQFF
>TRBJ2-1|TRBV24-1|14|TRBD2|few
TGTGCCACCAGCCCAGCGGGACCCGTTAATGAGCAGTTCTTC
CATSPAGPVNEQFF
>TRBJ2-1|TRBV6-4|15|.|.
TGTGCCAGCAGTGACCTAACAGGTCCCTACAATGAGCAGTTCTTC
CASSDLTGPYNEQFF
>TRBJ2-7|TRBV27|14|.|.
TGTGCCAGCAGTTCCTGGGGCGCCACCTACGAGCAGTACTTC
CASSSWGATYEQYF
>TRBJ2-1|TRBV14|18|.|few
TGTGCCAGCACGGACGGACTGGCTGGTACCTTCTCCTACAATGAGCAGTTCTTC
CASTDGLAGTFSYNEQFF
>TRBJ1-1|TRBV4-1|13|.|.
TGCGCCAGCAGCCAAGACAGTTACACTGAAGCTTTCTTT
CASSQDSYTEAFF
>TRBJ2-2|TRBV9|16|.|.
TGTGCCAGCAGCGTAGCTACTAGCTTGAACACCGGGGAGCTGTTTTTT
CASSVATSLNTGELFF
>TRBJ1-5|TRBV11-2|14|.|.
TGTGCCAGCAGCTTAAGGGGGAGCAATCAGCCCCAGCATTTT
CASSLRGSNQPQHF
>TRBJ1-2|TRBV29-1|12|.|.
TGCAGCGTTGGGGTGGAGGGATATGGCTACACCTTC
CSVGVEGYGYTF
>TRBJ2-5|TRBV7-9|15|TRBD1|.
TGTGCCAGCAGCCCAGCCACAGGGGGCCGGAAGACCCAGTACTTC
CASSPATGGRKTQYF
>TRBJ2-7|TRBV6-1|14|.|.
TGTGCCAGCAGTGAAGCTGGCAGCTCCTACGAGCAGTACTTC
CASSEAGSSYEQYF
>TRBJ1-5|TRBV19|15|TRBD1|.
TGTGCCAGTAGTCCCGGGACAGGGCCCCATCAGCCCCAGCATTTT
CASSPGTGPHQPQHF
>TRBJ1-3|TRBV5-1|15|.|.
TGCGCCAGCAGCGACGCGGGAGGCAGGGGAAACACCATATATTTT
CASSDAGGRGNTIYF
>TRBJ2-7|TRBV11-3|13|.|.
TGTGCCAGCAGCTTAGATCGGGACTACGAGCAGTACTTC
CASSLDRDYEQYF
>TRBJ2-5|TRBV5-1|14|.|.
TGCGCCAGCAGCTTAGGCTCCCCCGGAGAGACCCAGTACTTC
CASSLGSPGETQYF
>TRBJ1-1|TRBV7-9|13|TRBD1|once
TGTGCCAGCAGCTTCCCAGGGGGCACTGAAGCTTTCTTT
CASSFPGGTEAFF
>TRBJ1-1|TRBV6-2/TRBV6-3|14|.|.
TGTGCCAGCAGCCTCGGAAGGAGGGCCACTGAAGCTTTCTTT
CASSLGRRATEAFF
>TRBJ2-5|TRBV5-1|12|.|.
TGCGCCAGCAGCTTGGGGCTAGAGACCCAGTACTTC
CASSLGLETQYF
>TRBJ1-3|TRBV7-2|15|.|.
TGTGCCAGCAGCCGGCGACAGACGGGAGGAAACACCATATATTTT
CASSRRQTGGNTIYF
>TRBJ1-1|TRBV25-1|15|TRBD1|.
TGTGCCAGTGGAGAGGGGACAGGGTGGACCTCTGAAGCTTTCTTT
CASGEGTGWTSEAFF
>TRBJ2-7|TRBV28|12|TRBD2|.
TGTGCCAGCGGGAGGGCCACCTACGAGCAGTACTTC
CASGRATYEQYF
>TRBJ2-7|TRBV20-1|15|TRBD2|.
TGCAGTGCTAGTCCCCAGGCGGGAGGGAGCTACGAGCAGTACTTC
CSASPQAGGSYEQYF
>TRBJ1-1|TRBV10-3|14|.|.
TGTGCCATCGCCTTGGGGAGGTCCCCGGGTGAAGCTTTCTTT
CAIALGRSPGEAFF
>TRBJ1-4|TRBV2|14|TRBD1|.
TGTGCCAGCAACGGACAGGGGGTCTATGAAAAACTGTTTTTT
CASNGQGVYEKLFF
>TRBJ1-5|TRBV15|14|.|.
TGTGCCACCAGCAGAGTGGGGATTAGTCAGCCCCAGCATTTT
CATSRVGISQPQHF
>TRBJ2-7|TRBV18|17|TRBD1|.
TGTGCCAGCTCACCACGCGTCGGAGCACAGGGGCCCTACGAGCAGTACTTC
CASSPRVGAQGPYEQYF
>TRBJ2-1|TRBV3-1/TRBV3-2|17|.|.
TGTGCCAGCAGCCAAGACCAGCTGCGAGGTGGAGGGAATGAGCAGTTCTTC
CASSQDQLRGGGNEQFF
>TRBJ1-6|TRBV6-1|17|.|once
TGTGCCAGCAGTGAATTCGAGATCCGTCAAGTCGGTTCACCCCTCCACTTT
CASSEFEIRQVGSPLHF
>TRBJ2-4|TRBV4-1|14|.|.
TGCGCCAGCAGCCAAGCTGGGGGCCCAAACATTCAGTACTTC
CASSQAGGPNIQYF
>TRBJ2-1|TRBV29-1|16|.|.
TGCAGCGTTGAAGGCCCAGAGCTTACTACCTACAATGAGCAGTTCTTC
CSVEGPELTTYNEQFF
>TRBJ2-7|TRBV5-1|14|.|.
TGCGCCAGCAGCTTGGACTCCCCCTCCTACGAGCAGTACTTC
CASSLDSPSYEQYF
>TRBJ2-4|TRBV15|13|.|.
TGTGCCACCAGCAGAAGCACTGCAGGTAACCAGTACTTC
CATSRSTAGNQYF
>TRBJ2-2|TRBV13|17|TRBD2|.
TGTGCCAGCAGCCTCACGAGAAGGACTAGCCCCACCGGGGAGCTGTTTTTT
CASSLTRRTSPTGELFF
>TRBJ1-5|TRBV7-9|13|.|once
TGTGCCAGCAGCGCGGGGGGCGGTCAGCCCCAGCATTTT
CASSAGGGQPQHF
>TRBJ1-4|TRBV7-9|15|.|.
TGTGCCAGCAGCCCGCCGACCATAACTAATGAAAAACTGTTTTTT
CASSPPTITNEKLFF
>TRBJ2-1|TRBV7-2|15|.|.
TGTGCCAGCAGCCAAGTCAGGAGCAGTTACAATGAGCAGTTCTTC
CASSQVRSSYNEQFF
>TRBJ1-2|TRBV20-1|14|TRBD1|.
TGCAGTGCCAGTCGGGAACAGGGGCGCTATGGCTACACCTTC
CSASREQGRYGYTF
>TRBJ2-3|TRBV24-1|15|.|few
TGTGCCACCAGTGATCCTACGACAGGCACAGATACGCAGTATTTT
CATSDPTTGTDTQYF
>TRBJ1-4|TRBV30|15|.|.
TGTGCCTGGAGTGAGAGGGGACATCTTAATGAAAAACTGTTTTTT
CAWSERGHLNEKLFF
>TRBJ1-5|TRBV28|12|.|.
TGTGCCACCCTCACCGGGACTCAGCCCCAGCATTTT
CATLTGTQPQHF
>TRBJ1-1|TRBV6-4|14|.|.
TGTGCCAGCAGTTGGGGACCTTCGAACACTGAAGCTTTCTTT
CASSWGPSNTEAFF
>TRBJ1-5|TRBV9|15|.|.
TGTGCCAGCAGCGCCGGCACAGACTGGAATCAGCCCCAGCATTTT
CASSAGTDWNQPQHF
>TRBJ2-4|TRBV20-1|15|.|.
TGCAGTGCTAGTTTTCTGGGCAGGGAACAAAACATTCAGTACTTC
CSASFLGREQNIQYF
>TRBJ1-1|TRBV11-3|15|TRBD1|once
TGTGCCAGCAGCTTAGGTGGACAGGGAGACACTGAAGCTTTCTTT
CASSLGGQGDTEAFF
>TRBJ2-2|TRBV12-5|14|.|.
TGTGCTAGTGGTTGGGGATCTGGATCCGGGGAGCTGTTTTTT
CASGWGSGSGELFF
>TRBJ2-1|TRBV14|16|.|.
TGTGCCAGCAGCCAAGAGTACAGGGAGGGCTACAATGAGCAGTTCTTC
CASSQEYREGYNEQFF